The 23 T cell receptor beta chains in this list originate from one sample, sequenced in a study of a mutant IDH1 vaccine in newly diagnosed glioma. Data came from immunoSEQ multiplex PCR; TCRdb stores just in-frame clones and leaves some out. The table lists under 45,000 clones, more than 85% of them singletons. Their antigens are not known. Specified time point: week 23, last vaccination. Doses comprised 300 ug of mutant IDH1 20-mer peptide each, plus topical imiquimod. The sample in question was PBMCs, obtained from a glioma patient whose treatment included an IDH1 peptide vaccine. Receptors were obtained from a man aged 50 or older with glioma.

This clone was recorded only once. The chain joins TRBV2 to TRBJ2-3; TRBD1 is a possible D gene (6 bases). The germline V gene has CDR1 SNHLY and CDR2 FYNNEI. CDR3 length: 15 residues. V lost 7 bases to trimming and J lost 2 bases, with 16 bases between them. CDR3 bases: TGTGCCAGCAAATCTTGGGACACCGCCACAGATACGCAGTATTTT. Translated: CASKSWDTATDTQYF. The complete variable domain, with remaining parts taken from reference TRBV2 and TRBJ2-3, reads EPEVTQTPSHQVTQMGQEVILRCVPISNHLYFYWYRQILGQKVEFLVSFYNNEISEKSEIFDDQFSVERPDGSNFTLKIRSTKLEDSAMYFCASKSWDTATDTQYFGPGTRLTVL.

The gene calls are TRBV6-1 and TRBJ2-3, with D hard to call. CDR1 and CDR2 from the germline V gene are MNHNS and SASEGT. V was shortened by 4 bases and J by 5 bases, with 10 bases between the two germline ends. CDR3 size: 13 residues. CDR3 sequence reads: CASSVVLRDTQYF. The CDR3 bases are TGTGCCAGCAGTGTGGTCCTCAGAGATACGCAGTATTTT.

CDR3 bases: TGTGCCAGCAGCGACAGACGGACGAACACTGAAGCTTTCTTT. Translated: CASSDRRTNTEAFF. The J gene is TRBJ1-1, the V gene TRBV5-4; tentative D call: TRBD1 (5 bases). Germline V gives CDR1 SGHNT, CDR2 YYREEE (reference sequence). The CDR3 contains 14 residues. The germline V and J ends were trimmed by 4 bases and 1 base, with 11 bases remaining between them.

The chain joins TRBV11-2 to TRBJ2-1; D gene ambiguous. The CDR3 is made up of 15 amino acids. Trimming removed 4 bases at V and 0 bases at J, with 10 bases between. CDR1 and CDR2 from the germline V gene are SGHAT and FQNNGV. The DNA for the CDR3 is TGTGCCAGCAGCTACAGAGATTTCTCCTACAATGAGCAGTTCTTC. Protein: CASSYRDFSYNEQFF.

V gene TRBV2 combines with J gene TRBJ2-5, with D tentatively TRBD1 (5 bases). Trimming removed 8 bases at V and 4 bases at J, with 17 bases between. This CDR3 is built from 14 residues. The germline gives CDR1 SNHLY, CDR2 FYNNEI. The CDR3 coding sequence is TGTGCCAGCGGCGCGGCAGGGTCGGGAGAGACCCAGTACTTC. Its protein is CASGAAGSGETQYF.

The chain recombines TRBV9 with TRBJ2-2, with 9 bases that match TRBD2. CDR1 and CDR2 from the germline V gene are SGDLS and YYNGEE. The CDR3 is made up of 17 amino acids. V shed 0 bases, J shed 0 bases, and the junction held 3 bases outside the gene matches. The DNA for the CDR3 is TGTGCCAGCAGCGTAGTTGGGACTAGCTCGAACACCGGGGAGCTGTTTTTT. Translated: CASSVVGTSSNTGELFF.

This clone was recorded once. The V gene is TRBV30, the J gene TRBJ2-1, with 12 bases matching TRBD2. After removal of 8 bases from V and 0 bases from J, the junction contained 5 bases not matched to a gene. Germline loops: CDR1 GTSNPN, CDR2 SVGIG (reference sequence). The CDR3 extends over 15 amino acids. In nucleotides, the CDR3 is TGTGCCGGGGAGACTAGCGGGAGCTCCTACAATGAGCAGTTCTTC. Its protein product is CAGETSGSSYNEQFF.

This chain links TRBV27 with TRBJ2-1; 10 bases fit TRBD2. This CDR3 contains 18 residues. Looked up from germline, CDR1 is MNHEY and CDR2 is SMNVEV (reference sequence). Germline trimming cut 3 bases from V and 0 bases from J; bases unmatched to any gene: 8. The CDR3 DNA sequence: TGTGCCAGCAGTTTCCGGGCAGCTAGCGGGAGCTCCTACAATGAGCAGTTCTTC. Its protein is CASSFRAASGSSYNEQFF.

This clone was found once. V and J are TRBV6-6 and TRBJ2-7; 7 bases map to TRBD1. The CDR3 extends over 12 amino acids. Looked up from germline, CDR1 is MNHNY and CDR2 is SVGAGI (reference sequence). The trim removed 2 bases at V and 7 bases at J, leaving 2 bases unmatched. CDR3 bases: TGTGCCAGCAGTTACGCAGGGGGAGAGCAGTACTTC. Its translation is CASSYAGGEQYF.

The genes are TRBV30 and TRBJ1-1, with D possibly being TRBD1 (6 bases). This CDR3 contains 14 residues. V was pared by 8 bases and J by 0 bases, with 16 bases between. Germline CDR1 GTSNPN, CDR2 SVGIG (reference sequence). For the CDR3, the DNA is TGTGCCGGCCGGGACACACAATTGAACACTGAAGCTTTCTTT. This encodes CAGRDTQLNTEAFF.

V gene TRBV10-3 combines with J gene TRBJ2-5, with D possibly being TRBD2 (5 bases). The CDR3 spans 14 residues. Deletions cut 4 bases from V and 5 bases from J, with 14 bases between. Germline loops: CDR1 ENHRY, CDR2 SYGVKD. DNA for the CDR3: TGTGCCATCAGTGTGCCCGGGGTTGGGGAGACCCAGTACTTC. It encodes CAISVPGVGETQYF.

This chain connects TRBV7-2 to TRBJ2-5, with D perhaps matching TRBD1 (5 bases). V dropped 2 bases and J dropped 5 bases, with 15 bases sitting between them. The CDR3 has 15 residues. Looked up from germline, CDR1 is SGHTA and CDR2 is FQGNSA. CDR3 sequence reads: CASSLSTGGWETQYF. The CDR3, as DNA: TGTGCCAGCAGCTTATCTACAGGCGGCTGGGAGACCCAGTACTTC.

The table lists this clone with a few counts. This chain links TRBV19 with TRBJ2-1, with 12 nucleotides matching TRBD2. V dropped 4 bases and J dropped 2; count of bases not matched to a gene: 3. The CDR3 totals 16 residues. Germline CDR1 and CDR2: LNHDA and SQIVND (reference sequence). CDR3 sequence (DNA): TGTGCCAGTAGTACAGGGACTAGCGGGCCCTACAATGAGCAGTTCTTC. This gives the protein CASSTGTSGPYNEQFF.

V and J are TRBV4-3 and TRBJ2-6, with D possibly being TRBD1 or TRBD2 (6 bases each). The CDR3 runs to 15 residues. Germline-derived CDR1 and CDR2 are LGHNA and YSLEER. V gave up 4 bases and J gave up 1 base, with 8 bases separating them. CDR3 DNA sequence: TGCGCCAGCAGCCTAGGGGGGTCTGGGGCCAACGTCCTGACTTTC. Translation: CASSLGGSGANVLTF.

This chain links TRBV5-6 with TRBJ2-7; D possibly corresponds to TRBD1 (5 bases). CDR3 length: 13 amino acids. V was trimmed by 4 bases and J by 0 bases, leaving 8 bases between them. From germline, CDR1 is SGHDT and CDR2 YYEEEE. Here the CDR3 reads CASSADSSYEQYF. The DNA of the CDR3 is TGTGCCAGCAGCGCAGACAGCTCCTACGAGCAGTACTTC.

The chain joins TRBV19 to TRBJ2-1; D might be TRBD1 (6 bases). V was trimmed by 8 bases and J by 5 bases, leaving 16 bases between them. This CDR3 has 14 amino acids. Looked up from germline, CDR1 is LNHDA and CDR2 is SQIVND (reference sequence). CDR3 coding DNA: TGTGCCAGTTGTCTAGGACAGAGTAACAATGAGCAGTTCTTC. Its translation: CASCLGQSNNEQFF.

The chain has TRBV5-1 and TRBJ2-7, with a weak D call TRBD1 (5 bases). Germline CDR1 reads SGHRS; CDR2 reads YFSETQ. The CDR3 runs to 15 residues. V lost 1 base and J lost 5, with 16 bases in between. CDR3: CASSLSTAGLNEQYF. The CDR3 DNA is TGCGCCAGCAGCTTGAGTACGGCAGGGCTTAACGAGCAGTACTTC.

This chain joins TRBV27 and TRBJ2-2; 10 bases align to TRBD1. With V trimmed by 0 bases and J by 3 bases, 10 bases remained unmatched. The CDR3 is made up of 19 amino acids. Germline CDR1 reads MNHEY; CDR2 reads SMNVEV (reference sequence). In nucleotides, the CDR3 is TGTGCCAGCAGTTTATCCCTATTTCCGGGACAGGGGTACACCGGGGAGCTGTTTTTT. Its protein is CASSLSLFPGQGYTGELFF.

This chain links TRBV5-6 with TRBJ2-7, with D possibly being TRBD1 (6 bases). The CDR3 sequence is 17 residues long. V lost 0 bases, J lost 5 bases, and 21 bases lay in between. The germline gives CDR1 SGHDT, CDR2 YYEEEE. CDR3 DNA: TGTGCCAGCAGCTTGGGACCGGGGACAAAGGGGGTAAACGAGCAGTACTTC. It yields the protein CASSLGPGTKGVNEQYF.

This chain connects TRBV2 to TRBJ1-1, with TRBD1 matching over 8 bases. Germline loops: CDR1 SNHLY, CDR2 FYNNEI. With 7 bases clipped from V and 4 bases from J, the junction kept 5 bases outside the gene matches. This CDR3 comprises 13 residues. The CDR3 sequence: CASKDREGTEAFF. CDR3 nucleotide sequence: TGTGCCAGCAAGGACAGGGAAGGCACTGAAGCTTTCTTT.

The chain joins TRBV7-8 to TRBJ2-1; D gene uncertain. This CDR3 is built from 17 residues. The germline V and J ends were trimmed by 2 bases and 5 bases, with 19 bases remaining between them. Germline V gene data show CDR1 as SGHVS and CDR2 as FQNEAQ. CDR3 DNA sequence: TGTGCCAGCAGCTTATCACCCGCTAGGGCCCTAGACAATGAGCAGTTCTTC. It is translated as CASSLSPARALDNEQFF.

J is TRBJ2-5 and V is TRBV27, with D unclear. V was pared by 3 bases and J by 4 bases, with 12 bases between. The CDR3 covers 14 residues. CDR1 MNHEY and CDR2 SMNVEV come from the germline V gene (reference sequence). CDR3 coding DNA: TGTGCCAGCAGTTTGATCAGGTCTGGAGAGACCCAGTACTTC. It codes for CASSLIRSGETQYF.

This clone was picked up a small number of times. The V gene is TRBV25-1, the J gene TRBJ2-1, with 11 nucleotides matching TRBD2. This CDR3 is 15 amino acids long. Germline V lookup: CDR1 MGHDK, CDR2 SYGVNS. The V segment lost 5 bases and the J segment 10 bases; nucleotides outside the gene matches: 10. The CDR3 DNA sequence: TGTGCCAGCAGTACAACTAGCGGGGGCTTGGGCGAGCAGTTCTTC. It translates to CASSTTSGGLGEQFF. The variable domain in full, completed from reference TRBV25-1 and TRBJ2-1, reads EADIYQTPRYLVIGTGKKITLECSQTMGHDKMYWYQQDPGMELHLIHYSYGVNSTEKGDLSSESTVSRIRTEHFPLTLESARPSHTSQYLCASSTTSGGLGEQFFGPGTRLTVL.